Given below is one TCR beta chain in context. The antigen is unknown. Samples were taken several times over chemoradiotherapy. TCRdb keeps only in-frame clones here, not all; method: immunoSEQ multiplex PCR. The data show some 7,700 clones, just over 75% seen once. This specimen comes from a study of chemoradiotherapy in HPV16-positive cancers. On the study more broadly: Functional T-cell assays on a couple of HPV16-positive patients' cells defined candidate HPV-specific clones and common TCR motifs.

Deletions cut 6 bases from V and 0 bases from J, with 17 bases between. The germline V gene encodes CDR1 KGHSH and CDR2 LQKENI. This CDR3 spans 16 amino acids. Study outcomes and limitations: Candidate HPV-specific clones and E7-related TCR motifs grew in tumor during treatment. Functional assays defining HPV-specific T cells used only a couple of HPV16-positive patients.

The TCR was taken from a human donor with HPV-associated anogenital cancer. The gene calls are TRBV18 and TRBJ1-1; D call uncertain. Sampling was carried out from a patient who underwent chemoradiotherapy. DNA of the CDR3: TGTGCCAGCTCGCCCAAAGTTCGGGGTTTGAACACTGAAGCTTTCTTT. It encodes CASSPKVRGLNTEAFF. Combining the CDR3 with reference TRBV18 and TRBJ1-1 gives the whole variable domain NAGVMQNPRHLVRRRGQEARLRCSPMKGHSHVYWYRQLPEEGLKFMVYLQKENIIDESGMPKERFSAEFPKEGPSILRIQQVVRGDSAAYFCASSPKVRGLNTEAFFGQGTRLTVV.